The 32 T cell receptor beta chains in this list originate from one sample, sequenced in a study of identical twins. MiXCR, run by TCRdb on the 5' RACE reads, gives a single entry per CDR3 protein. The sample holds 450,000 to 650,000 distinct CDR3 sequences; around 9.6% are singletons and the top ten take approximately 3.2%. This sample also appeared in a second study, on yellow fever vaccine responses in identical twins.

Sequences were obtained from PBMCs. The receptors originated from a young woman in good health.

The V and J genes are TRBV7-2 and TRBJ2-3; no definite D call. The CDR3 loop spans 10 amino acids. Germline CDR1 SGHTA, CDR2 FQGNSA. Trimming left V 4 bases short and J 6 bases short, with 2 bases between. The CDR3 sequence is CASSWDTQYF. CDR3 nucleotides: TGTGCCAGCAGCTGGGATACGCAGTATTTT.

This clonotype was detected ten times or more. The chain joins TRBV4-3 to TRBJ2-1; the D call may be TRBD1 or TRBD2 (5 bases each). There are 15 residues in the CDR3. V was pared by 1 base and J by 6 bases, with 13 bases between. Germline assignment: CDR1 LGHNA and CDR2 YSLEER. CDR3 in DNA: TGCGCCAGCAGCCAAGTCCAGGATGGGGGCAATGAGCAGTTCTTC. Translating it yields CASSQVQDGGNEQFF.

The chain is built from TRBV12-3 or TRBV12-4 and TRBJ2-7, with 8 bases identical to TRBD2. Trimming at V came to 6 bases and at J to 0 bases, leaving 7 bases not matched to a gene. The CDR3 is 15 amino acids. CDR3: CASSVRSGGSYEQYF. CDR3 bases: TGTGCCAGCAGCGTTAGAAGCGGGGGCTCCTACGAGCAGTACTTC.

In its sample, this clonotype was seen many times. The rearrangement uses TRBV27 and TRBJ1-2, with 9 positions matching TRBD1. V lost 6 bases and J lost 6; bases outside the gene matches: 17. CDR1 and CDR2 (germline): MNHEY, SMNVEV (reference sequence). This CDR3 spans 17 amino acids. The CDR3: CASRKGTGSRRIHGYTF. The CDR3 DNA reads as TGTGCCAGCAGAAAGGGGACAGGGTCTAGGAGGATTCATGGCTACACCTTC.

J is TRBJ1-3 and V is TRBV2, with unresolved D. The CDR3 covers 19 residues. V was trimmed by 6 bases and J by 0 bases, leaving 24 bases between them. Looked up from germline, CDR1 is SNHLY and CDR2 is FYNNEI. CDR3 nucleotide sequence: TGTGCCAGCAGGAAATCGACTCTCCCCGCGCGGGACTCTGGAAACACCATATATTTT. Amino acid sequence: CASRKSTLPARDSGNTIYF.

The chain has TRBV11-3 and TRBJ2-3; TRBD1 or TRBD2 may be the D gene (5 bases each). Germline V gene lookup returns CDR1 SGHNT and CDR2 YENEEA. This CDR3 is built from 16 residues. V gave up 5 bases and J gave up 1 base, with 16 bases separating them. The DNA for the CDR3 is TGTGCCAGCAGCAAAGGGACGGACCTTGGCACAGATACGCAGTATTTT. It yields the protein CASSKGTDLGTDTQYF.

Only a few counts were recorded for this clonotype. This CDR3 reads CATKNPSGQTNNEQFF. In DNA, the CDR3 is TGTGCCACCAAAAACCCCTCGGGACAGACCAACAATGAGCAGTTCTTC. The chain combines TRBV10-3 with TRBJ2-1; TRBD1 aligns across 7 bases. This CDR3 has 16 residues. The ends lost 10 bases at V and 5 bases at J; junction bases unmatched: 17. Germline CDR1 is ENHRY and CDR2 is SYGVKD.

This chain uses TRBV6-1 with TRBJ1-1; D remains unclear. The CDR3 is 13 residues long. Trimming took off 5 bases at V and 1 base at J, with 8 bases between the two ends. Germline-derived CDR1 and CDR2 are MNHNS and SASEGT. The DNA of the CDR3 is TGTGCCAGCAGTCCAATTGGGAACACTGAAGCTTTCTTT. This translates into CASSPIGNTEAFF.

This chain joins TRBV7-2 and TRBJ2-5, with 11 bases lining up with TRBD1. The junction had 15 bases not matched to a gene; V was cut back by 5 bases and J by 7 bases. CDR1 is SGHTA and CDR2 is FQGNSA in the germline V gene. The CDR3 has 17 residues. CDR3 in DNA: TGTGCCAGCAGCCTCGAGCCAGGACAGGGGGCGAGGGGGACCCAGTACTTC. It specifies CASSLEPGQGARGTQYF. Full variable domain (remainder filled in from reference TRBV7-2 and TRBJ2-5): GAGVSQSPSNKVTEKGKDVELRCDPISGHTALYWYRQSLGQGLEFLIYFQGNSAPDKSGLPSDRFSAERTGGSVSTLTIQRTQQEDSAVYLCASSLEPGQGARGTQYFGPGTRLLVL.

This clonotype was detected ten times or more. This sequence joins TRBV6-5 and TRBJ2-7; a possible D gene is TRBD1 (7 bases). CDR1 and CDR2 (germline): MNHEY, SVGAGI. Trimming took off 4 bases at V and 5 bases at J, with 21 bases between the two ends. CDR3 length: 16 amino acids. DNA for the CDR3: TGTGCCAGCAGTTCCGGAGGCAGGGGGGTTGTGAACGAGCAGTACTTC. This codes for CASSSGGRGVVNEQYF.

In this sample, this clonotype turned up a few times. The chain is built from TRBV20-1 and TRBJ2-7; D ambiguous. Germline V gene sequence: CDR1 DFQATT, CDR2 SNEGSKA (reference sequence). V was cut by 3 bases and J by 5 bases, with 5 bases left in between. The CDR3 is 10 amino acids. The CDR3 DNA reads TGCAGTGCTAGGAAAGACGAGCAGTACTTC. The encoded protein is CSARKDEQYF.

V and J are TRBV20-1 and TRBJ2-7, with a possible D match to TRBD2 (6 bases). The CDR3 contains 15 residues. Looked up from germline, CDR1 is DFQATT and CDR2 is SNEGSKA (reference sequence). Trimming removed 4 bases at V and 3 bases at J, with 19 bases between. The CDR3 nucleotides are TGCAGTGCTAAAAATCCCCGGGGAGGAATCTACGAGCAGTACTTC. Translated, it gives CSAKNPRGGIYEQYF.

This clonotype occurred a few times. J is TRBJ2-7 and V is TRBV20-1; possibly TRBD1 for D (5 bases). Trimming stripped 1 base from V and 1 base from J, with 11 bases between. The CDR3 runs to 14 residues. CDR1 is DFQATT, CDR2 SNEGSKA, per germline (reference sequence). The CDR3 protein is CSARVRVKSYEQYF. The CDR3 bases are TGCAGTGCTAGAGTCAGGGTCAAATCCTACGAGCAGTACTTC.

CDR3 DNA: TGTGCCAGCAGCGACGGGAGGTCGGATACGCAGTATTTT. This translates into CASSDGRSDTQYF. This sequence joins TRBV7-3 and TRBJ2-3; 7 bases map to TRBD2. The CDR3 has 13 residues. Germline assignment: CDR1 SGHTA and CDR2 FQGTGA. After removal of 5 bases from V and 6 bases from J, the junction contained 5 bases not matched to a gene.

This clonotype was picked up a small number of times. This chain uses TRBV5-6 with TRBJ1-4; TRBD1 agrees at 8 bases. The CDR3 is 15 residues long. The germline V gene has CDR1 SGHDT and CDR2 YYEEEE. Trimming at V came to 3 bases and at J to 15 bases, leaving 16 bases not matched to a gene. As DNA, the CDR3 is TGTGCCAGCAGCTCGTTAAACGGACAGGGCGGGATGTTGTTTTTT. Translation: CASSSLNGQGGMLFF.

This clonotype was detected only a few times. V is TRBV4-3 and J is TRBJ2-7; maybe TRBD2 (5 bases). V lost 1 base to trimming and J lost 0 bases, with 10 bases between them. The CDR3 extends over 15 amino acids. The germline V gene has CDR1 LGHNA and CDR2 YSLEER. The CDR3 DNA reads as TGCGCCAGCAGCCAAGTCGGGGTGGGCTCCTACGAGCAGTACTTC. This gives the protein CASSQVGVGSYEQYF.

The rearrangement uses TRBV12-5 and TRBJ2-2, with TRBD1 matching over 8 bases. Germline-derived CDR1 and CDR2 are LGHNT and FRNRAP. CDR3 length: 18 residues. V trimming: 5 bases; J trimming: 0 bases; junction bases outside the gene matches: 11. The CDR3 sequence is CASGLGQGGFANTGELFF. In DNA form, the CDR3 reads TGTGCTAGTGGTCTAGGACAGGGAGGATTCGCGAACACCGGGGAGCTGTTTTTT.

The chain combines TRBV18 with TRBJ2-1; TRBD1 aligns across 7 bases. Trimming removed 3 bases from V and 1 base from J; junction bases left unmatched: 3. CDR1 and CDR2 (germline): KGHSH, LQKENI. This CDR3 contains 15 residues. CDR3 sequence reads: CASSPTGVSYNEQFF. The CDR3 DNA sequence: TGTGCCAGCTCACCTACAGGGGTGTCCTACAATGAGCAGTTCTTC.

This clonotype was found many times. The chain carries TRBV10-3 and TRBJ2-2; 7 positions match TRBD1. Germline V gene data show CDR1 as ENHRY and CDR2 as SYGVKD. V was clipped by 10 bases and J by 3 bases; unmatched bases: 11. This CDR3 is 15 amino acids long. The CDR3 DNA reads as TGTGCCACGACGATAGGACAGGTGGACACCGGGGAGCTGTTTTTT. Translating gives CATTIGQVDTGELFF.

This clonotype was found a few times. The chain has TRBV27 and TRBJ2-5; D is unclear. V dropped 0 bases and J dropped 7 bases, with 15 bases sitting between them. Germline lookup yields CDR1 MNHEY and CDR2 SMNVEV (reference sequence). The CDR3 totals 15 residues. The chain's CDR3 is CASSLSDPAPGTQYF. Written as DNA, the CDR3 is TGTGCCAGCAGTTTATCGGACCCTGCCCCGGGGACCCAGTACTTC.

This clonotype was seen a handful of times. The J gene is TRBJ1-2, the V gene TRBV18; the D gene is possibly TRBD1 (5 bases). Germline V gene lookup returns CDR1 KGHSH and CDR2 LQKENI. Trimming removed 4 bases from V and 5 bases from J, with 14 bases in between. The CDR3 spans 14 residues. In DNA form, the CDR3 reads TGTGCCAGCTCACGAAAGGGACCCCTGTATGGCTACACCTTC. The encoded protein is CASSRKGPLYGYTF.

The chain links TRBV4-1 to TRBJ2-1, with D maybe TRBD1 (5 bases). The germline gives CDR1 MGHRA, CDR2 YSYEKL. V was pared by 0 bases and J by 8 bases, with 14 bases between. This CDR3 has 15 amino acids. This CDR3 is CASSQDQQVADEQFF. CDR3 coding DNA: TGCGCCAGCAGCCAAGATCAACAGGTCGCGGATGAGCAGTTCTTC.

In its sample, this clonotype was seen many times. The chain employs TRBV20-1 and TRBJ2-4, with TRBD1 identical over 7 bases. V was pared by 3 bases and J by 1 base, with 0 bases of the junction left unmatched. Germline V gene data show CDR1 as DFQATT and CDR2 as SNEGSKA (reference sequence). The CDR3 runs 13 residues. CDR3 protein: CSARGQAKNIQYF. In DNA, the CDR3 is TGCAGTGCTAGGGGACAGGCCAAAAACATTCAGTACTTC.

The J gene is TRBJ2-1, the V gene TRBV3-1; 9 bases agree with TRBD2. The CDR3 sequence is 20 residues long. V shed 1 base and J 6 bases; nucleotides not matched to a gene: 19. Germline assignment: CDR1 LGHDT and CDR2 YNNKEL (reference sequence). Written as DNA, the CDR3 is TGTGCCAGCAGCCAAGTAAGGGCTAGCGGGATGCGCCGGTATATCAATGAGCAGTTCTTC. Protein: CASSQVRASGMRRYINEQFF.

There are many counts of this clonotype. CDR3: CSARETSGRGDTQYF. The CDR3 DNA reads as TGCAGTGCTAGAGAAACTAGCGGGAGAGGAGATACGCAGTATTTT. This sequence joins TRBV20-1 and TRBJ2-3; 11 nucleotides line up with TRBD2. Germline loops: CDR1 DFQATT, CDR2 SNEGSKA (reference sequence). This CDR3 spans 15 amino acids. The trim removed 0 bases at V and 5 bases at J, leaving 4 bases unmatched.

Here the CDR3 DNA reads TGTGCCAGCAGCAAGGGATACAGCGACACTAGCACAGATACGCAGTATTTT. Protein product: CASSKGYSDTSTDTQYF. This chain connects TRBV21-1 to TRBJ2-3. TRBV21-1 is a pseudogene segment. CDR3 size: 17 residues.

This clonotype was seen a few times. The J gene is TRBJ2-1, the V gene TRBV5-4; tentative D call: TRBD2 (5 bases). Per the germline V gene, CDR1 is SGHNT and CDR2 is YYREEE (reference sequence). This CDR3 has 16 residues. V was cut by 0 bases and J by 6 bases, with 16 bases left in between. For the CDR3, the DNA is TGTGCCAGCAGCTTGGAATCGGCGGGTAATTCCAATGAGCAGTTCTTC. Protein product: CASSLESAGNSNEQFF.

V gene TRBV5-4 combines with J gene TRBJ2-1; 8 bases agree with TRBD2. The V segment lost 5 bases and the J segment 6 bases; nucleotides outside the gene matches: 10. Germline values: CDR1 SGHNT, CDR2 YYREEE (reference sequence). This CDR3 is built from 15 residues. The DNA of the CDR3 is TGTGCCAGCAGTATTATGGGACTAGTAGTCAATGAGCAGTTCTTC. Residues: CASSIMGLVVNEQFF. The complete variable domain, with remaining parts taken from reference TRBV5-4 and TRBJ2-1, reads ETGVTQSPTHLIKTRGQQVTLRCSSQSGHNTVSWYQQALGQGPQFIFQYYREEENGRGNFPPRFSGLQFPNYSSELNVNALELDDSALYLCASSIMGLVVNEQFFGPGTRLTVL.

V and J are TRBV7-2 and TRBJ2-1; TRBD2 matches at 8 bases. The CDR3 is made up of 14 amino acids. V trimming: 8 bases; J trimming: 2 bases; junction bases outside the gene matches: 5. Germline values: CDR1 SGHTA, CDR2 FQGNSA. CDR3: CASATSGAYNEQFF. The CDR3 nucleotides are TGTGCCAGCGCTACTAGCGGTGCCTACAATGAGCAGTTCTTC.

The gene calls are TRBV5-1 and TRBJ1-4; D possibly corresponds to TRBD1 (5 bases). Trimming took off 4 bases at V and 3 bases at J, with 10 bases between the two ends. The CDR3 length is 14 residues. Germline V gives CDR1 SGHRS, CDR2 YFSETQ. This CDR3 is CASSVGHPNEKLFF. CDR3 nucleotides: TGCGCCAGCAGCGTAGGACACCCTAATGAAAAACTGTTTTTT.

This clonotype was detected many times. The CDR3 DNA reads as TGCAGTGCTAGTTACCGAGGGGATACGCAGTATTTT. Translating it yields CSASYRGDTQYF. The chain recombines TRBV20-1 with TRBJ2-3, with D possibly TRBD2 on 5 matching bases. Trimming removed 3 bases at V and 6 bases at J, with 10 bases between. CDR3 length: 12 residues. Germline lookup yields CDR1 DFQATT and CDR2 SNEGSKA (reference sequence).

This chain connects TRBV10-3 to TRBJ1-1; 8 bases line up with TRBD1. V lost 7 bases, J lost 3 bases, and 16 bases stayed unmatched. The CDR3 totals 17 residues. Germline V gives CDR1 ENHRY, CDR2 SYGVKD. Here the CDR3 DNA reads TGTGCCATCATCCGGGCAAGGACAGGGACTATGGACACTGAAGCTTTCTTT. Amino acids: CAIIRARTGTMDTEAFF.